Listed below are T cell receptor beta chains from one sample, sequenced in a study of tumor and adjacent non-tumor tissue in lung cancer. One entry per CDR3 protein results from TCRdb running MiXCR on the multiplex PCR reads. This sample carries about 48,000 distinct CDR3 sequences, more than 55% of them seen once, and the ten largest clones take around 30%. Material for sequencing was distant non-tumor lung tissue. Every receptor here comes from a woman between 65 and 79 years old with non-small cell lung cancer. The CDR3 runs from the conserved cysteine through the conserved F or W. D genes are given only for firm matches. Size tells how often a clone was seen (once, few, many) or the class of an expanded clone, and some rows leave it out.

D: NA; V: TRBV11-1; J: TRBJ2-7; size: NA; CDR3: CASSSVSWDGDDEQYF; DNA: TGTGCCAGCAGCTCTGTCTCTTGGGACGGGGACGACGAGCAGTACTTC
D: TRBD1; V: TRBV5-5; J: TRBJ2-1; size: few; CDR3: CASTGQGACEQFF; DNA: TGTGCTAGCACCGGACAGGGGGCATGTGAGCAGTTCTTC
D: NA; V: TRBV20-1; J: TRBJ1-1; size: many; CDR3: CSARVPGRVTEAFF; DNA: TGCAGTGCTAGAGTGCCGGGAAGGGTCACTGAAGCTTTCTTT
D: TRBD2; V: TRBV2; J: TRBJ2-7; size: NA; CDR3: CPSRPGLAGPYEQYF; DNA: TGTCCCAGCAGACCTGGACTAGCGGGTCCCTACGAGCAGTACTTC
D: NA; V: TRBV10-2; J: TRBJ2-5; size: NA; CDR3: CAMSAGVAQETQYF; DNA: TGCGCCATGAGTGCAGGTGTCGCCCAAGAGACCCAGTACTTC
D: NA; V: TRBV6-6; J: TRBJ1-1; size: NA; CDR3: CVSSTNTEAFF; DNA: TGTGTCAGCAGTACCAACACTGAAGCCTTCTTT
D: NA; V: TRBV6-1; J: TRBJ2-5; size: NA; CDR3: CASSQPGQETQYF; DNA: TGTGCTAGCAGCCAGCCTGGCCAAGAGACCCAGTACTTC
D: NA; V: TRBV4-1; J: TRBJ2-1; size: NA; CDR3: CASSQVAGNSYIEQFF; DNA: TGCGCTAGCAGCCAAGTCGCGGGAAACTCCTACATTGAGCAGTTCTTC
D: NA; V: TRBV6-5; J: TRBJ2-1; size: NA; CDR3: CASSPEGGDDNEQFF; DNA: TGTGCCAGCAGCCCGGAGGGTGGGGATGACAATGAGCAGTTCTTC
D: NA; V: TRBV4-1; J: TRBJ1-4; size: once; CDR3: CASSQVLTNEKLFF; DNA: TGCGCCAGCAGCCAAGTACTTACTAATGAAAAACTGTTTTTT
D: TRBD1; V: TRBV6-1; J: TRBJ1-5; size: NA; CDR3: CASSLRGRQPQHF; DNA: TGTGCCAGCAGTCTCAGGGGGAGGCAACCCCAGCATTTT
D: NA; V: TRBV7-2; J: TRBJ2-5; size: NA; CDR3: CASSSGTGETQYF; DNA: TGTGCCAGCAGCTCCGGTACCGGCGAGACCCAGTACTTC
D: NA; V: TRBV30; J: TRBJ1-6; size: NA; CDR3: CAWSIPGRYSPLHF; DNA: TGTGCCTGGAGTATACCAGGACGGTATTCACCCCTCCACTTT
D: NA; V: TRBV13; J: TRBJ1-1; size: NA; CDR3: CASRVEGGARTEAFF; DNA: TGTGCCAGCAGGGTAGAAGGGGGTGCCCGGACTGAAGCTTTCTTT
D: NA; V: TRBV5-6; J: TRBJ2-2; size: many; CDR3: CASSLDLAGELFF; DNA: TGTGCCAGCAGCTTGGATTTGGCAGGGGAGCTGTTTTTT
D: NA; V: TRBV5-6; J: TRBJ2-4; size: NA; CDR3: CASSLGTVIQYF; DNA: TGTGCCAGCAGCTTGGGCACGGTGATTCAATACTTC
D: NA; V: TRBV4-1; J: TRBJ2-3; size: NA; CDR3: CASSQGGPSSIDTEYF; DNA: TGCGCCAGCAGCCAAGGAGGACCTTCTAGCATAGATACGGAGTATTTT
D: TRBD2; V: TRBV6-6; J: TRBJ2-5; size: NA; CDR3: CGTGLAGETQYF; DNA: TGTGGCACCGGACTAGCGGGAGAGACCCAGTATTTC
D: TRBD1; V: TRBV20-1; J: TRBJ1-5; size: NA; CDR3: CSAQTGRGGQPQHF; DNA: TGCAGTGCGCAGACAGGGAGGGGAGGTCAGCCCCAGCATTTT
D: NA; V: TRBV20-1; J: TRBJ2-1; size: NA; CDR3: CSSLPLGLDEQLF; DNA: TGCAGTTCCCTACCCCTTGGGCTGGATGAGCAGTTATTC
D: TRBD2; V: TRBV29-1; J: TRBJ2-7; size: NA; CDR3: CSVSGTGGHELYF; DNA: TGCAGCGTCTCTGGGACGGGAGGTCATGAGCTGTACTTC
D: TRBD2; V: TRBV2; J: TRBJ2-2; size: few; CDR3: CASSETGGFVGELFF; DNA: TGTGCCAGCAGTGAAACGGGAGGGTTCGTCGGGGAGCTGTTTTTT
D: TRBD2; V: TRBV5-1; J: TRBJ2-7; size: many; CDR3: CASSSPGLESYEQYF; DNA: TGCGCCAGCAGCTCCCCGGGACTAGAATCCTACGAGCAGTACTTC
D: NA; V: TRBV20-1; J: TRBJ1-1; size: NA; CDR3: CRAARTGRRNTEAFF; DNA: TGCAGAGCTGCAAGAACCGGACGAAGGAACACTGAAGCTTTCTTT
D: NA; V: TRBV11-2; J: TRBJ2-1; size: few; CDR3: CASSLYWLVSEQFF; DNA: TGTGCCAGCAGCTTATACTGGCTAGTTAGTGAGCAGTTCTTC
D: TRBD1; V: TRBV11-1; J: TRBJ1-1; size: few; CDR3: CDCRSGTGKNTEAFF; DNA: TGTGACTGCAGGTCCGGGACAGGGAAGAACACTGAAGCTTTCTTT
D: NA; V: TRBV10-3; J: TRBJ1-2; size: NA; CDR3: CVISDPTGVYGYTF; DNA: TGTGTCATCAGCGACCCGACCGGGGTCTATGGCTACACCTTC
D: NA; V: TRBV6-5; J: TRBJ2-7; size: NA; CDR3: CASNYSIRQGHEQYF; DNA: TGTGCCAGCAATTACTCGATCCGCCAGGGCCACGAACAGTACTTC
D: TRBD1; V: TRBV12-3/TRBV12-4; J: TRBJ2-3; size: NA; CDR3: CASIRTGTLADAQYF; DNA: TGTGCCAGCATCCGGACAGGGACCCTTGCAGATGCGCAGTATTTT
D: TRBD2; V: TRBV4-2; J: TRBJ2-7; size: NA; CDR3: CASSQDHTSESNEQYF; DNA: TGTGCCAGCAGCCAAGATCATACTAGCGAGAGTAACGAGCAGTACTTC
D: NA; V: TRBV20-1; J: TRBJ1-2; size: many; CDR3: CSAVGTIYGYTF; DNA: TGCAGTGCTGTCGGGACCATCTATGGCTACACCTTC
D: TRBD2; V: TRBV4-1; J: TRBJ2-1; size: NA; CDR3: CASSQDSEGGCNEQFF; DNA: TGCGCCAGCAGCCAAGATTCCGAGGGAGGGTGCAATGAGCAGTTCTTC
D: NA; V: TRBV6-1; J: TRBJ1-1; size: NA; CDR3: CACIRRGTTNTEAFF; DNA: TGTGCCTGCATTCGAAGGGGAACCACGAACACTGAAGCTTTCTTT
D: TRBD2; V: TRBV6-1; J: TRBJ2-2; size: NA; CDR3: CVSREREYTGELFF; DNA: TGTGTCAGCCGTGAGCGGGAGTACACCGGGGAGCTGTTTTTT
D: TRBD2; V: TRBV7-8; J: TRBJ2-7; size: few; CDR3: CASSFLGRTSGPPYEQYF; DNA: TGTGCCAGCAGCTTCTTGGGGAGGACTAGCGGGCCTCCCTACGAGCAGTACTTC
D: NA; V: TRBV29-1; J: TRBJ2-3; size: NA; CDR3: CRLEGHLKTDLHTHYF; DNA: TGCCGCCTTGAAGGACATCTAAAAACAGACTTGCATACGCACTATTTT
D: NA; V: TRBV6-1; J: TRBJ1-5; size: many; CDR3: CASSDRFDRLSQPQHF; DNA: TGTGCCAGCAGTGACCGTTTTGACAGGTTGAGTCAGCCCCAGCATTTT